This passage covers 25 T cell receptor beta chains from one sample sequenced in a study of cytomegalovirus exposure and HLA in healthy donors. The data were produced by immunoSEQ multiplex PCR, yet TCRdb's version contains in-frame clones alone and is incomplete. Found here are about 65,000 clones, about 90% of them singletons; the top ten hold 1% to 1.5%. The sequenced material came from PBMCs. The source of these receptors is a woman aged 18 to 35 in good health and CMV-seronegative.

The rearrangement joins TRBV28 to TRBJ2-7, with TRBD1 as a possible D gene (5 bases). In germline, CDR1 is MDHEN, CDR2 SYDVKM. V shed 7 bases and J shed 6 bases, with 10 bases lying between them. CDR3 length equals 11 residues. CDR3 in DNA: TGTGCCAGCACCTGGGGCGGCGAGCAGTACTTC. Residues: CASTWGGEQYF.

This sequence joins TRBV10-3 and TRBJ1-1, with 7 bases that match TRBD1. The germline V gene encodes CDR1 ENHRY and CDR2 SYGVKD. CDR3 length: 16 amino acids. V dropped 6 bases and J dropped 1; count of bases not matched to a gene: 11. This CDR3 reads CAIRSPKQGQNTEAFF. In nucleotides, the CDR3 is TGTGCCATCAGATCCCCAAAACAGGGGCAGAACACTGAAGCTTTCTTT.

The chain carries TRBV29-1 and TRBJ2-5; 12 bases map to TRBD2. The germline V gene encodes CDR1 SQVTM and CDR2 ANQGSEA. CDR3 length: 15 amino acids. The trim removed 4 bases at V and 1 base at J, leaving 4 bases unmatched. CDR3 region: CSVVLAGGSQETQYF. The CDR3 DNA sequence: TGCAGCGTTGTCCTAGCGGGAGGGTCCCAAGAGACCCAGTACTTC.

J is TRBJ2-1 and V is TRBV12-5; TRBD2 aligns across 8 bases. With V trimmed by 3 bases and J by 3 bases, 7 bases remained unmatched. CDR3 size: 16 residues. Germline V lookup: CDR1 LGHNT, CDR2 FRNRAP. The CDR3 spells CASGFGGSGIYNEQFF. In nucleotides, the CDR3 is TGTGCTAGTGGTTTCGGAGGTAGCGGGATCTACAATGAGCAGTTCTTC.

This sequence joins TRBV2 and TRBJ2-2; 8 nucleotides match TRBD1. V dropped 5 bases and J dropped 2; count of bases not matched to a gene: 4. This CDR3 has 15 amino acids. Looked up from germline, CDR1 is SNHLY and CDR2 is FYNNEI. CDR3 residues: CASSQDRDNTGELFF. The CDR3 coding sequence is TGTGCCAGCAGTCAGGACAGGGACAACACCGGGGAGCTGTTTTTT.

The chain combines TRBV28 with TRBJ2-1; TRBD1 matches at 11 bases. The length of the CDR3 is 15 residues. V dropped 6 bases and J dropped 6; count of bases not matched to a gene: 7. Per germline, CDR1 MDHEN and CDR2 SYDVKM. This CDR3 reads CASRLAGTGGNEQFF. The CDR3 DNA sequence: TGTGCCAGCAGGTTAGCCGGGACAGGGGGCAATGAGCAGTTCTTC.

The J gene is TRBJ1-5, the V gene TRBV27; 9 bases align to TRBD1. V was clipped by 6 bases and J by 4 bases; unmatched bases: 7. Looked up from germline, CDR1 is MNHEY and CDR2 is SMNVEV (reference sequence). The CDR3 is 15 residues long. The CDR3 DNA reads TGTGCCAGCAGGGGCGGACAGGGGTGGAATCAGCCCCAGCATTTT. This gives the protein CASRGGQGWNQPQHF.

The chain couples TRBV7-8 to TRBJ2-3; 7 nucleotides agree with TRBD1. The ends lost 5 bases at V and 4 bases at J; junction bases unmatched: 9. The CDR3 is 15 residues long. Looked up from germline, CDR1 is SGHVS and CDR2 is FQNEAQ. The chain's CDR3 is CASSPPTGFPDTQYF. The CDR3 region has the DNA TGTGCCAGCAGCCCCCCGACAGGGTTCCCAGATACGCAGTATTTT.

V gene TRBV7-8 combines with J gene TRBJ1-5, with no clear D. CDR3 length: 13 residues. CDR1 and CDR2 from the germline V gene are SGHVS and FQNEAQ. V was shortened by 5 bases and J by 5 bases, with 10 bases between the two germline ends. The CDR3 is CASSPTMDQPQHF. Here the CDR3 DNA reads TGTGCCAGCAGCCCTACGATGGATCAGCCCCAGCATTTT.

The V call is TRBV6-1, the J call TRBJ2-3, with D maybe TRBD1 (6 bases). The CDR3 has 13 residues. V lost 3 bases and J 6 bases, leaving 10 bases between the germline ends. Per germline, CDR1 MNHNS and CDR2 SASEGT. The CDR3 region has the DNA TGTGCCAGCAGTGAGCAGGGGTTGGATACGCAGTATTTT. Its translation: CASSEQGLDTQYF.

The chain couples TRBV4-1 to TRBJ1-2, with D possibly matching TRBD1 (5 bases). Germline V lookup: CDR1 MGHRA, CDR2 YSYEKL. This CDR3 has 13 amino acids. The V end was cut by 5 bases, the J end by 4 bases, with 11 bases between. The CDR3 coding sequence is TGCGCCAGCAGCGTCGGGCAGGGCTATGGCTACACCTTC. Amino acid sequence: CASSVGQGYGYTF.

This clone showed up just a few times. The gene calls are TRBV10-2 and TRBJ2-7, with D perhaps TRBD1 (5 bases). The CDR3 is made up of 12 amino acids. In germline, CDR1 is WSHSY, CDR2 SAAADI. V was cut by 3 bases and J by 3 bases, with 6 bases left in between. The CDR3 nucleotides are TGCGCCAGCAGTGAAAGGGGCTACGAGCAGTACTTC. It is translated as CASSERGYEQYF.

The J gene is TRBJ2-5, the V gene TRBV29-1; 11 bases match TRBD2. Looked up from germline, CDR1 is SQVTM and CDR2 is ANQGSEA. The V segment lost 6 bases and the J segment 4 bases; nucleotides outside the gene matches: 10. The CDR3 runs to 15 residues. Here the CDR3 DNA reads TGCAGCGTCCTTCCACTAGCGGGAGAGAGAGAGACCCAGTACTTC. This sequence encodes CSVLPLAGERETQYF.

The CDR3 sequence is CASSPLLETQYF. The CDR3 nucleotides read TGTGCCAGCAGCCCTCTTTTGGAGACCCAGTACTTC. The genes are TRBV7-9 and TRBJ2-5; D is unclear. The V gene lost 5 bases and the J gene lost 5 bases, with 9 bases spanning the gap. The CDR3 has 12 residues. CDR1 is SEHNR, CDR2 FQNEAQ, per germline (reference sequence).

As to this clone: At one end the junction does not follow the germline gene, possibly because of a read error. The gene calls are TRBV2 and TRBJ1-2, with D perhaps matching TRBD1 (5 bases). Germline CDR1 reads SNHLY; CDR2 reads FYNNEI. The CDR3 length is 14 residues. The CDR3 DNA sequence: TGTGCCAGCAGTGCGGTGATGGCCCCCACAGGCAGTCCCTTC. This translates into CASSAVMAPTGSPF. The full variable domain, with the rest looked up from reference TRBV2 and TRBJ1-2, is EPEVTQTPSHQVTQMGQEVILRCVPISNHLYFYWYRQILGQKVEFLVSFYNNEISEKSEIFDDQFSVERPDGSNFTLKIRSTKLEDSAMYFCASSAVMAPTGSPFGSGTRLTVV.

The rearrangement joins TRBV5-1 to TRBJ2-7, with D perhaps matching TRBD2 (6 bases). V gave up 0 bases and J gave up 2 bases, with 15 bases separating them. The germline gives CDR1 SGHRS, CDR2 YFSETQ. The CDR3 covers 16 residues. This CDR3 reads CASSLGHGGPTYEQYF. The CDR3 nucleotides read TGCGCCAGCAGCTTGGGCCACGGGGGACCAACCTACGAGCAGTACTTC.

The rearrangement uses TRBV28 and TRBJ1-2; 7 bases are shared with TRBD1. Germline lookup yields CDR1 MDHEN and CDR2 SYDVKM. This CDR3 is 12 amino acids long. V lost 5 bases, J lost 8 bases, and 5 bases stayed unmatched. The CDR3 DNA reads TGTGCCAGCAGTCTGGTGACAGGGGGCTACACCTTC. Protein: CASSLVTGGYTF.

This chain connects TRBV4-2 to TRBJ2-3; TRBD2 matches 8 bases. J lost 0 bases, V lost 3 bases, and 8 bases had no gene match. The germline V gene encodes CDR1 LGHNA and CDR2 YNFKEQ. This CDR3 comprises 17 residues. DNA of the CDR3: TGTGCCAGCAGCCAGACCCAGCGGGGGCCTAGCACAGATACGCAGTATTTT. It encodes CASSQTQRGPSTDTQYF.

The chain joins TRBV6-5 to TRBJ2-1, with D perhaps TRBD2 (6 bases). From germline, CDR1 is MNHEY and CDR2 SVGAGI. The CDR3 is 14 residues long. V lost 10 bases, J lost 7 bases, and 20 bases lay in between. The CDR3 region is CATEGSQGGNEQFF. DNA for the CDR3: TGTGCCACGGAGGGGAGTCAGGGTGGGAATGAGCAGTTCTTC.

This clone was seen a handful of times. This chain links TRBV19 with TRBJ1-2, with 7 bases that match TRBD1. V lost 7 bases and J lost 0; bases outside the gene matches: 8. Germline values: CDR1 LNHDA, CDR2 SQIVND (reference sequence). There are 15 residues in the CDR3. Here the CDR3 DNA reads TGTGCCAGTACGAGAAGGGGGCTAGCTAACTATGGCTACACCTTC. Protein product: CASTRRGLANYGYTF. The variable domain in full, with the rest retrieved from reference TRBV19 and TRBJ1-2, is DGGITQSPKYLFRKEGQNVTLSCEQNLNHDAMYWYRQDPGQGLRLIYYSQIVNDFQKGDIAEGYSVSREKKESFPLTVTSAQKNPTAFYLCASTRRGLANYGYTFGSGTRLTVV.

V gene TRBV12-2 combines with J gene TRBJ1-2. TRBV12-2 is annotated as a pseudogene. The CDR3 is 14 residues long. CDR3 sequence reads: CASRLQGLIRGYTF. The CDR3 DNA reads as TGTGCAAGTCGCTTACAAGGACTGATTAGGGGCTACACCTTC.

The chain links TRBV5-6 to TRBJ1-2; D perhaps matches TRBD1 (5 bases). This CDR3 has 15 residues. Germline V gene sequence: CDR1 SGHDT, CDR2 YYEEEE. The V end lost 4 bases, the J end lost 4 bases, and 17 bases lay between the germline ends. The CDR3 DNA reads as TGTGCCAGCAGCCATAAGGGGATGGACCTCTATGGCTACACCTTC. It specifies CASSHKGMDLYGYTF.

The V call is TRBV6-1, the J call TRBJ1-3; D gene unclear. Trimming took off 8 bases at V and 0 bases at J, with 11 bases between the two ends. The CDR3 runs 14 residues. From germline, CDR1 is MNHNS and CDR2 SASEGT. Here the CDR3 reads CASSAGHSGNTIYF. The CDR3 DNA is TGTGCCAGCTCTGCCGGTCACTCTGGAAACACCATATATTTT.

The CDR3 spells CASSGHPYNEQFF. The CDR3 DNA is TGTGCCAGCAGTGGACATCCCTACAATGAGCAGTTCTTC. The rearrangement joins TRBV6-1 to TRBJ2-1; D not certain. Germline V gene data show CDR1 as MNHNS and CDR2 as SASEGT. This CDR3 contains 13 residues. The V end lost 4 bases, the J end lost 2 bases, and 6 bases lay between the germline ends.

The J gene is TRBJ2-5, the V gene TRBV15; D is perhaps TRBD1 (5 bases). Deletions cut 0 bases from V and 3 bases from J, with 5 bases between. Germline V gives CDR1 LNHNV, CDR2 YYDKDF (reference sequence). The CDR3 runs 13 residues. The CDR3 spells CATSREGEETQYF. For the CDR3, the DNA is TGTGCCACCAGCAGAGAAGGGGAAGAGACCCAGTACTTC.